What follows describes a single TCR beta chain. In its sample, this clonotype was seen a few times. This receptor's antigen is unknown. Base qualities are not at hand, and no much larger clone is one base apart. The instrument given in TCRdb is Illumina NovaSeq 6000. Using 5'RACE with constant-segment primers, TCRalpha and TCRbeta cDNA libraries were constructed, with sample barcodes and unique molecular identifiers added in the process. RNA was extracted from every sample with Trizol reagent. The libraries were amplified in two PCR steps, and the second step added a second sample barcode and Illumina TruSeq adapters. Sequencing of the libraries was done on an Illumina NovaSeq, producing 2 x 150 bp paired-end reads. For the original study's pipeline: The reads were demultiplexed and collapsed into UMI-guided consensus sequences using migec v1.2.7. With mixcr v2.1.11, UMI consensuses were aligned to TRA and TRB V and J templates and assembled into clonotypes. A clonotype was counted as expanded or contracted only if both edgeR and NoisET called the change significant, with noise models trained on biological replicates. edgeR calls used a false discovery rate-adjusted p below 0.01 and a log2 fold-change threshold of 1. As an exploratory analysis of dynamics, max-normalized trajectories of the 1000 most abundant clonotypes were examined with PCA combined with hierarchical clustering. Separately sequenced CD4+ and CD8+ repertoires were used to assign the CD4 or CD8 phenotype of responding clones. TCRdb redid the processing of the public reads, applying fastp at Q25 and MiXCR, and retained in-frame beta chains. Rows with one shared CDR3 protein collapse into an entry with the most common genes and DNA. The V and J calls, along with clone size, are taken from TCRdb and not from the paper's own processing. In all, the sample holds roughly 620,000 distinct CDR3 sequences, and roughly 18% of those were seen once. 12% of the sample lies in the top ten.

These data belong to a study of T-cell memory formation after mild COVID-19 (dated by TCRdb to about 2021). Regarding the study in general: TCR sequence clusters from the two donors were found to be largely donor specific. In a couple of donors, T-cell clones that expanded and contracted after mild COVID-19 were tracked by sequencing TCRalpha and TCRbeta repertoires over time. Two young, previously healthy adult volunteers made up the cohort, one male and one female.

The full study reports these points: Clones that contracted from day 15 to 85 showed balanced CD4/CD8 phenotypes, whereas a second wave of clones that expanded from day 15 to 37 leaned towards CD4+. The second-wave clones that peaked on day 37 were not confirmed to be SARS-CoV-2 specific. Contracting CD4+ clones appeared mostly in the CM and EM memory subsets, whereas CD8+ clones were enriched in EMRA. Some responding clones were detected in pre-infection memory, suggesting pre-existing cross-reactive memory T cells joined the SARS-CoV-2 response. Only two mild cases were covered by the study, and larger cohorts that include severe cases with pre-infection samples were considered necessary.

The CDR3 goes from the cysteine to the phenylalanine over 16 residues. Only the CDR3 DNA is retained, 48 bases long and in frame from the first base. V is reduced by 1 base and J by 0 bases, leaving a spacing of 10 bases between them. Ficoll-Paque density gradient centrifugation was the method used to isolate PBMCs. The rearranged segments are TRBV12-3 or TRBV12-4 and TRBJ2-1; no D gene is confidently identified. The source material was PBMCs or a T cell subset sorted from them (not recorded which). The sequence was obtained from an adult woman who had mild COVID-19 (a few samples of this study predate the infection). The sample titles of this study are shuffled in the database, so cell type and time point are left out; the donor was told from shared clones. The base sequence is TGTGCCAGCAGTTTAGGGCCTCGATCCTCCTACAATGAGCAGTTCTTC. This sequence encodes CASSLGPRSSYNEQFF.